This is a list of T cell receptor beta chains from one sample in a study of blood T cell repertoires in COVID-19. The repertoire was sequenced with immunoSEQ multiplex PCR; TCRdb's copy has only in-frame clones and lacks some. The table lists fewer than 70,000 clones, 85% to 90% of them singletons. Material: peripheral blood. The receptors shown here come from a man aged 45-60 years with active COVID-19. The conserved cysteine and the conserved F or W are not part of the CDR3 here.

v_call cdr3_length cdr3_aa
TRBV4-3 13 ASSQDEGAGNTIY
TRBV30 12 AWSVRGPPGLVF
TRBV6-5 12 ASSRRGYGNTIY
TRBV6-5 12 ATSHGGVSSPLH
TRBV19 12 ASALGGGNNEQF
TRBV15 13 ATSTSKAGFGEQY
TRBV5-6 14 ASSLAGQGISYGYT
TRBV12-3/TRBV12-4 10 ASSSGNRGYT
TRBV7-9 11 ASTVEGGSPLH
TRBV10-3 11 AISEDRGGEQY
TRBV24-1 16 ATSDLRPGGFGSYEQY
TRBV11-2 15 ASSLVSSGGAAYEQY
TRBV6-6 12 ASRPGSIAGKLF
TRBV6-1 12 ASSEGQGNTEAF
TRBV15 14 ATSMARGATNEKLF
TRBV18 15 ASSKSRGGSYNSPLH
TRBV11-2 12 ASTRTGDNEKLF
TRBV5-1 12 ASSPQTGLYEQY
TRBV7-2 12 ASSTLNRDTEAF
TRBV20-1 10 SASGAQGEAF
TRBV7-2 11 ASKQGTQETQY
TRBV23-1 14 ASSQSYRGNTDTQY